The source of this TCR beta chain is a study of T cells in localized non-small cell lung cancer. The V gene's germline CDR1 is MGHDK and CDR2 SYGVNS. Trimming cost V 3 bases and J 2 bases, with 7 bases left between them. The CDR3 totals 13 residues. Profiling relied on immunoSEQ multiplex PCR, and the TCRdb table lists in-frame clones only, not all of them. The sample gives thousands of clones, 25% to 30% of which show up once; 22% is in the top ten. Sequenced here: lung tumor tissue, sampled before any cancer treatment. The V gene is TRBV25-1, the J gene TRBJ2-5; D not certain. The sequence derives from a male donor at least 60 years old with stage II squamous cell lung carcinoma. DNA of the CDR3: TGTGCCAGCAGTGATCCCAGACAAGAGACCCAGTACTTC. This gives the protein CASSDPRQETQYF.